The sequence of this TCR beta chain was determined in a study of cytomegalovirus exposure and HLA in healthy donors. Primers: 60 Vbeta forward and 13 Jbeta reverse. Clones were sequenced by immunoSEQ multiplex PCR, and TCRdb holds only the in-frame ones, with some missing. The profile shows roughly 140,000 clones, just under 80% of them singletons. Notes on this clone: Its antigen is unknown.

Whole-study results and caveats: Association with HLA alleles at 0.05 false discovery rate was found for around 17,000 TCR beta sequences in a later analysis.

The CDR3 contains 15 residues. Germline V gene data show CDR1 as MNHEY and CDR2 as SMNVEV (reference sequence). With 4 bases clipped from V and 5 bases from J, the junction kept 8 bases outside the gene matches. The rearrangement uses TRBV27 and TRBJ2-3, with TRBD2 matching 8 bases. The sample consisted of PBMCs. The origin of this receptor is a man aged 30 to 39 in good health and CMV-seronegative. DNA of the CDR3: TGTGCCAGCAGTTCCCCAGCGGGAGAAGTAGATACGCAGTATTTT. The encoded protein is CASSSPAGEVDTQYF.